This passage covers 28 T cell receptor beta chains from one sample sequenced in a study of blood T cell repertoires in COVID-19 (dated by TCRdb to 2018 to 2020). Library construction relied on the immunoSEQ multiplex PCR assay. TCRdb obtained this table from immuneACCESS and retained in-frame rearrangements with V and J assigned. These tables miss some clones; where compared with another copy, unresolved V genes account for less than half of the shortfall, and the remainder is unexplained. This sample has around 150,000 clones in its table, and around 87% of those were observed once. The ten largest clones represent about 2.5% of the sample. Sequencing was done on a sample of peripheral blood. All receptors derive from a man between 45 and 60 years old with active COVID-19.

This rearrangement joins TRBV20-1 to TRBJ2-7, with a weak D call TRBD1 (5 bases). CDR1 DFQATT and CDR2 SNEGSKA come from the germline V gene (reference sequence). V shed 7 bases and J shed 0 bases, with 16 bases lying between them. CDR3 length: 14 residues. The CDR3: CSGSPGQVSYEQYF. As DNA, the CDR3 is TGCAGTGGTAGTCCAGGGCAGGTCTCCTACGAGCAGTACTTC.

This chain connects TRBV4-1 to TRBJ2-2; 7 bases map to TRBD2. The CDR3 spans 18 residues. From germline, CDR1 is MGHRA and CDR2 YSYEKL. J lost 5 bases, V lost 8 bases, and 20 bases had no gene match. The CDR3 DNA reads TGCGCCAGCGCTGATGAACCTGGGACTCCGGGGGGAACCGGGGAGCTGTTTTTT. Translation gives CASADEPGTPGGTGELFF.

The chain uses TRBV11-2 and TRBJ1-3; D gene ambiguous. CDR3 length: 12 residues. CDR1 is SGHAT and CDR2 is FQNNGV in the germline V gene. Trimming left V 5 bases short and J 8 bases short, with 10 bases between. The CDR3 coding sequence is TGTGCCAGCAGCCGGGCGGGGTACACCATATATTTT. It is translated as CASSRAGYTIYF.

The chain uses TRBV30 and TRBJ1-6; 8 bases match TRBD1. Germline-derived CDR1 and CDR2 are GTSNPN and SVGIG (reference sequence). CDR3 size: 13 residues. The J segment lost 7 bases and the V segment lost 8 bases, leaving 7 bases of the junction unmatched. The CDR3 DNA reads TGTGCCCTAGACACAGGGGGGAATTCACCCCTCCACTTT. Its protein is CALDTGGNSPLHF. The whole variable domain, remainder taken from reference TRBV30 and TRBJ1-6, is SQTIHQWPATLVQPVGSPLSLECTVEGTSNPNLYWYRQAAGRGLQLLFYSVGIGQISSEVPQNLSASRPQDRQFILSSKKLLLSDSGFYLCALDTGGNSPLHFGNGTRLTVT.

The chain couples TRBV30 to TRBJ2-3; D is possibly TRBD2 (5 bases). With 3 bases removed from V and 4 bases from J, the gap between germline ends came to 11 bases. There are 13 residues in the CDR3. CDR1 and CDR2 (germline): GTSNPN, SVGIG (reference sequence). The chain's CDR3 is CAWSLRVPDTQYF. The DNA for the CDR3 is TGTGCCTGGAGCCTGAGGGTCCCAGATACGCAGTATTTT.

This clone was observed once. V and J are TRBV12-5 and TRBJ2-3; unclear D gene. V was pared by 4 bases and J by 0 bases, with 11 bases between. Looked up from germline, CDR1 is LGHNT and CDR2 is FRNRAP. The CDR3 is 15 residues long. The CDR3 DNA is TGTGCTAGTGGTTCCCCAAAAACTAGCACAGATACGCAGTATTTT. Protein: CASGSPKTSTDTQYF.

The chain's CDR3 is CASSLHTGSSYNSPLHF. CDR3 bases: TGTGCCAGCAGTTTACACACAGGGAGCTCCTATAATTCACCCCTCCACTTT. The rearrangement links TRBV28 to TRBJ1-6, with TRBD1 as a possible D gene (6 bases). Trimming left V 2 bases short and J 0 bases short, with 11 bases between. Germline CDR1 is MDHEN and CDR2 is SYDVKM. The CDR3 spans 17 residues. Complete variable domain (other parts from reference TRBV28 and TRBJ1-6): DVKVTQSSRYLVKRTGEKVFLECVQDMDHENMFWYRQDPGLGLRLIYFSYDVKMKEKGDIPEGYSVSREKKERFSLILESASTNQTSMYLCASSLHTGSSYNSPLHFGNGTRLTVT.

The genes are TRBV5-4 and TRBJ1-3; D might be TRBD1 (5 bases). V lost 5 bases and J lost 4, with 16 bases in between. Germline V gives CDR1 SGHNT, CDR2 YYREEE (reference sequence). CDR3 length: 15 amino acids. The CDR3: CASSSEGASGNTIYF. In nucleotides, the CDR3 is TGTGCCAGCAGTTCTGAAGGGGCTTCCGGAAACACCATATATTTT.

This clone was counted once. This chain connects TRBV6-2 or TRBV6-3 to TRBJ1-1; D is uncertain. The germline CDR1 and CDR2 sequences are MNHEY and SVGEGT. The CDR3 has 16 residues. Trimming stripped 2 bases from V and 0 bases from J, with 13 bases between. The CDR3 nucleotides are TGTGCCAGCAGTTACCCCTCTCTGCGGCTGAACACTGAAGCTTTCTTT. The encoded protein is CASSYPSLRLNTEAFF.

This chain links TRBV6-6 with TRBJ1-5; D is undetermined. This CDR3 spans 14 amino acids. Trimming removed 6 bases from V and 0 bases from J, with 9 bases in between. From germline, CDR1 is MNHNY and CDR2 SVGAGI (reference sequence). Here the CDR3 DNA reads TGTGCCAGCAGGGGCGATGGTAGCAATCAGCCCCAGCATTTT. It is translated as CASRGDGSNQPQHF.

The chain links TRBV15 to TRBJ1-6, with D unclear. Trimming pared 1 base from V and 8 bases from J, leaving 9 bases between. The CDR3 is 14 amino acids. Germline V lookup: CDR1 LNHNV, CDR2 YYDKDF (reference sequence). In nucleotides, the CDR3 is TGTGCCACCAGCAGAGTCCGGGTCGATTCACCCCTCCACTTT. As protein: CATSRVRVDSPLHF. The full variable domain, its missing parts supplied by reference TRBV15 and TRBJ1-6, is DAMVIQNPRYQVTQFGKPVTLSCSQTLNHNVMYWYQQKSSQAPKLLFHYYDKDFNNEADTPDNFQSRRPNTSFCFLDIRSPGLGDTAMYLCATSRVRVDSPLHFGNGTRLTVT.

The chain recombines TRBV11-2 with TRBJ2-5; maybe TRBD2 (6 bases). The CDR3 runs to 13 residues. Trimming took off 5 bases at V and 5 bases at J, with 12 bases between the two ends. The V gene's germline CDR1 is SGHAT and CDR2 FQNNGV. The DNA for the CDR3 is TGTGCCAGCAGCCGGGGGTCCCGGGAGACCCAGTACTTC. Residues: CASSRGSRETQYF.

The chain is built from TRBV7-2 and TRBJ2-7, with D possibly matching TRBD2 (7 bases). The germline V gene has CDR1 SGHTA and CDR2 FQGNSA. Trimming left V 5 bases short and J 3 bases short, with 26 bases between. The CDR3 has 18 amino acids. Here the CDR3 DNA reads TGTGCCAGCAGCCACGGCTACAGGGAGGGAGTGGGGCTCTACGAGCAGTACTTC. Translating gives CASSHGYREGVGLYEQYF.

This sequence joins TRBV6-5 and TRBJ2-7, with 9 nucleotides matching TRBD1. This CDR3 region has 15 residues. V gave up 0 bases and J gave up 2 bases; unmatched junction bases: 2. Per germline, CDR1 MNHEY and CDR2 SVGAGI. The CDR3 is CASSYSTGGTYEQYF. DNA of the CDR3: TGTGCCAGCAGTTACTCGACAGGGGGTACCTACGAGCAGTACTTC.

The CDR3 DNA follows: TGCGCCAGCAGCTTGGCAGGGGGCAGGTACGAGCAGTACTTC. Its protein product is CASSLAGGRYEQYF. V gene TRBV5-1 combines with J gene TRBJ2-7, with TRBD1 matching over 8 bases. The J segment lost 4 bases and the V segment lost 0 bases, leaving 3 bases of the junction unmatched. This CDR3 spans 14 amino acids. Germline assignment: CDR1 SGHRS and CDR2 YFSETQ.

The chain is built from TRBV30 and TRBJ2-7; D may be TRBD2 (6 bases). The germline CDR1 and CDR2 sequences are GTSNPN and SVGIG (reference sequence). Trimming left V 2 bases short and J 7 bases short, with 9 bases between. The CDR3 contains 11 residues. CDR3 loop: CAWSRAGEQYF. The CDR3 DNA reads as TGTGCCTGGAGTCGGGCGGGGGAGCAGTACTTC.

The chain couples TRBV27 to TRBJ2-1, with 15 bases lining up with TRBD2. The CDR3 extends over 18 amino acids. The V gene's germline CDR1 is MNHEY and CDR2 SMNVEV (reference sequence). The V segment lost 5 bases and the J segment 7 bases; nucleotides outside the gene matches: 12. The CDR3 reads CASSLNGLAGGLWNEQFF. In DNA, the CDR3 is TGTGCCAGCAGTCTTAACGGACTAGCGGGGGGGCTTTGGAATGAGCAGTTCTTC.

CDR3: CASSAGWDTQYF. The DNA for the CDR3 is TGTGCCAGCAGCGCCGGTTGGGATACGCAGTATTTT. This chain connects TRBV9 to TRBJ2-3; D remains unclear. The ends were cut back, 3 bases at V and 6 bases at J, with 8 bases in the middle. CDR1 and CDR2 from the germline V gene are SGDLS and YYNGEE. The CDR3 extends over 12 amino acids.

The V and J genes are TRBV5-5 and TRBJ1-2; 7 bases line up with TRBD1. The CDR3 contains 14 residues. The germline CDR1 and CDR2 sequences are SGHKS and YYEKEE (reference sequence). V gave up 4 bases and J gave up 4 bases; unmatched junction bases: 7. CDR3 nucleotide sequence: TGTGCCAGCAGCCCCCGACAGGGAGGCTATGGCTACACCTTC. It yields the protein CASSPRQGGYGYTF.

This clone was observed once. The chain employs TRBV20-1 and TRBJ2-1; 8 bases match TRBD2. With 3 bases clipped from V and 7 bases from J, the junction kept 11 bases outside the gene matches. Germline V CDR1 and CDR2: DFQATT, SNEGSKA (reference sequence). The length of the CDR3 is 15 residues. The CDR3 DNA is TGCAGTGCTAGTAGGGGCGGGGGGTTCGGAAATGAGCAGTTCTTC. Its protein product is CSASRGGGFGNEQFF.

The chain uses TRBV21-1 and TRBJ1-2; the table calls TRBD1, which could not be checked here. TRBV21-1 is given as a pseudogene. The CDR3 length is 16 residues. The CDR3 bases are TGTGCCAGCAGCAACTCAATCATGACAGTGAACTATGGCTACACCTTC. Protein: CASSNSIMTVNYGYTF.

The chain recombines TRBV2 with TRBJ2-5; D unresolved. V was clipped by 10 bases and J by 2 bases, with 14 bases between them. The germline V gene has CDR1 SNHLY and CDR2 FYNNEI. The CDR3 has 13 residues. In nucleotides, the CDR3 is TGTGCCACCCGCGGTGCGGCTCAAGAGACCCAGTACTTC. Encoded protein: CATRGAAQETQYF.

Turning to this clone: An end of the junction differs from the germline gene, which may be a read error. This chain connects TRBV7-8 to TRBJ2-3, with 15 positions matching TRBD2. Germline V gives CDR1 SGHVS, CDR2 FQNEAQ. The CDR3 contains 18 residues. DNA for the CDR3: TGTGCCAGCACCTTAGGGACTAGCGGGGGGTCTCGCACAGATACGCAGTATTTT. Amino acids: CASTLGTSGGSRTDTQYF.

This chain joins TRBV4-1 and TRBJ2-3; 7 bases are a match to TRBD2. CDR1 MGHRA and CDR2 YSYEKL come from the germline V gene. V lost 3 bases and J lost 3; bases outside the gene matches: 9. The CDR3 length is 16 residues. The CDR3 spells CASSHRDYLSTDTQYF. DNA for the CDR3: TGCGCCAGCAGCCACCGGGACTACTTATCTACAGATACGCAGTATTTT.

The chain links TRBV6-2 or TRBV6-3 to TRBJ2-7; TRBD2 matches 10 bases. CDR1 MNHEY and CDR2 SVGEGT come from the germline V gene. The ends lost 7 bases at V and 4 bases at J; junction bases unmatched: 4. The CDR3 length is 13 residues. CDR3 bases: TGTGCCAGCACCCCGGGACTAGCGTACGAGCAGTACTTC. Its translation: CASTPGLAYEQYF.

The chain is built from TRBV7-9 and TRBJ1-2; 10 bases are shared with TRBD1. Trimming removed 5 bases from V and 8 bases from J; junction bases left unmatched: 11. The V gene's germline CDR1 is SEHNR and CDR2 FQNEAQ (reference sequence). The CDR3 loop spans 15 amino acids. DNA of the CDR3: TGTGCCAGCAGCCGCGTCCGGGACAGGGGAGAAGGCTACACCTTC. It is translated as CASSRVRDRGEGYTF.

The chain is built from TRBV7-8 and TRBJ2-1; possible D gene TRBD2, 5 bases. From germline, CDR1 is SGHVS and CDR2 FQNEAQ. The CDR3 has 15 residues. V was clipped by 5 bases and J by 8 bases, with 19 bases between them. CDR3 in amino acids: CASSLTSGKQDEQFF. The DNA of the CDR3 is TGTGCCAGCAGCCTAACATCCGGGAAGCAAGATGAGCAGTTCTTC.

In regard to this clone: One end of the junction does not line up with germline, which may come from a read error. The chain is built from TRBV6-1 and TRBJ2-1; TRBD2 aligns across 13 bases. The V gene's germline CDR1 is MNHNS and CDR2 SASEGT. This CDR3 region has 16 residues. DNA for the CDR3: TGTGCCAGCAGGGAAGAGACACTAGCGGGGGGGCCAGAGCAGTTCTTC. Translation: CASREETLAGGPEQFF.